This TCR beta chain appears in the sequencing data of a study of T-cell memory formation after mild COVID-19 (dated by TCRdb to the early 2020s). Background on the whole study: TCR sequence clusters from the two donors were found to be largely donor specific. The cohort comprised two young, previously healthy adult volunteers, one female and one male. In two donors, T-cell clones that expanded and contracted after mild COVID-19 were tracked by sequencing TCRalpha and TCRbeta repertoires over time. Study-wide findings and limitations: Some responding clones were detected in pre-infection memory, which suggested that pre-existing cross-reactive memory T cells had joined the SARS-CoV-2 response. Clones contracting from day 15 to 85 had balanced CD4/CD8 phenotypes, while a second wave expanding from day 15 to 37 was biased towards CD4+. Contracting CD4+ clones were found mainly in CM and EM memory subsets, while CD8+ clones were enriched in EMRA. The study covered only a couple of mild cases, and larger cohorts including severe cases with pre-infection samples were considered necessary. SARS-CoV-2 specificity of the second-wave clones peaking on day 37 was not confirmed.

Ficoll-Paque density gradient centrifugation was used to isolate PBMCs. The run used an Illumina NovaSeq 6000. Using 5'RACE with constant-segment primers, TCRalpha and TCRbeta cDNA libraries were constructed, with sample barcodes and unique molecular identifiers added in the process. RNA was extracted from every sample with Trizol reagent. The libraries were amplified in two PCR steps, and the second step added a second sample barcode and Illumina TruSeq adapters. Sequencing of the libraries was done on an Illumina NovaSeq, producing 2 x 150 bp paired-end reads. On the study's bioinformatics: With migec v1.2.7, reads were demultiplexed and then collapsed into UMI-guided consensus sequences. Using mixcr v2.1.11, UMI consensuses were aligned to TRA and TRB V and J templates and then assembled into clonotypes. A clonotype was counted as expanded or contracted only when both edgeR and NoisET called the clonotype significant, with the noise models trained on biological replicates. edgeR calls used a false discovery rate-adjusted p below 0.01 and a log2 fold-change threshold of 1. As an exploratory analysis of dynamics, PCA with hierarchical clustering was applied to max-normalized trajectories of the 1000 most abundant clonotypes. Each responding clone was given a CD4 or CD8 phenotype based on the CD4+ and CD8+ repertoires, which had been sequenced separately. The raw public data were reprocessed by TCRdb itself: fastp quality trimming at Q25, MiXCR clonotype calling, in-frame beta chains only. Rows merge per CDR3 protein into single entries with the most common DNA and genes. The V and J calls follow TCRdb's processing rather than the paper's. This sample gives around 320,000 distinct CDR3 sequences in total; roughly an eighth of them show up just once. The ten largest make up under 25% of the sample.

CDR1 and CDR2 (MNHEY, SMNVEV) derive from the germline V gene (reference sequence). At the junction V is shortened by 5 bases and J by 5 bases; bases outside the gene matches: 4. The CDR3 runs 13 amino acids, cysteine and phenylalanine included. Just CDR3 DNA is preserved here, 39 bases in frame from base 1. With respect to this clonotype: The antigen it recognizes is unknown. No base-level quality is on record; no much larger clone is a single base apart.

The chain employs TRBV27 and TRBJ2-5; 8 bases in between match TRBD1. The source of this sequence is a man aged 18 to 29 who had mild COVID-19 (a few samples of this study predate the infection). The sample titles of this study are shuffled in the database, so cell type and time point are left out; the donor was told from shared clones. Material for sequencing was PBMCs or a T cell subset sorted from them (not recorded which). The DNA sequence is given as TGTGCCAGCAGTACCAGGGGGCGGGAGACCCAGTACTTC. Its protein is CASSTRGRETQYF.